The following is a T cell receptor beta chain sequence with its context. The target antigen is unknown. Expressed TCRB transcripts were sequenced, since all the RNA that had been isolated was reverse transcribed. About 3.5 million reads per sample on average were obtained from naive, central memory and regulatory T cell samples. Clones were sequenced by immunoSEQ multiplex PCR, and TCRdb holds only the in-frame ones, with some missing. In the table there are 200,000 to 250,000 clones, about 70% of which are singletons. This sample stems from a study of beta chain features in type 1 diabetes. Study conclusions and caveats: VDJ junctions from type 1 diabetes patients carried fewer insertions and larger deletions. Short templates might get an advantage during PCR, and this would be equal in patients and controls.

Germline V lookup: CDR1 SGHTA, CDR2 FQGNSA. The CDR3 loop spans 15 amino acids. The V end was cut by 5 bases, the J end by 3 bases, with 16 bases between. The sequenced sample consisted of naive CD4+ T cells from blood. The origin of this receptor is a man aged 30 to 39 in good health. The V and J genes are TRBV7-2 and TRBJ2-5; weak D call: TRBD2 (6 bases). The CDR3 reads CASSPAPGLEETQYF. The CDR3 coding sequence is TGTGCCAGCAGCCCAGCGCCGGGACTGGAAGAGACCCAGTACTTC.